This T cell receptor beta chain was obtained from a study of T cell changes during pregnancy in multiple sclerosis. Generated by immunoSEQ multiplex PCR, the TCRdb table keeps only in-frame clones and is missing some. The sample lists about 47,000 clones, 80% to 95% seen once, with 2% to 2.5% in the top ten. The CDR3 sequence is 16 residues long. The V call is TRBV21-1, the J call TRBJ2-3; TRBD1 was called by the table and not checked on the DNA. TRBV21-1 counts as a pseudogene. The clonotype was recovered from a female donor with multiple sclerosis, enrolled in a pregnancy study. Sample: peripheral blood, taken in the third trimester of pregnancy. CDR3 DNA sequence: TGTGCCAGCAGCAAAGAACGGCAGGGAATAACAGATACGCAGTATTTT. The encoded protein is CASSKERQGITDTQYF.